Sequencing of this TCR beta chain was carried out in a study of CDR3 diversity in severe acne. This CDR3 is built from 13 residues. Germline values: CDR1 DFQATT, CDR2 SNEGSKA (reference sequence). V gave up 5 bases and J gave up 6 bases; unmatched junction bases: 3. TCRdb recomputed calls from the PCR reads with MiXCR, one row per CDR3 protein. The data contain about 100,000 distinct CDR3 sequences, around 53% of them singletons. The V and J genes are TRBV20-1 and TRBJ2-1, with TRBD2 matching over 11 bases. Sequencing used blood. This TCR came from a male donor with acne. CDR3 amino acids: CSAAGTSGNEQFF. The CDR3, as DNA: TGCAGTGCTGCCGGGACTAGCGGCAATGAGCAGTTCTTC.